This is a list of T cell receptor beta chains from one sample in a study of T cells in Graves' hyperthyroidism and ophthalmopathy. TCRdb ran MiXCR on the multiplex PCR reads and lists one entry per CDR3 protein. This sample has 460,000 or so distinct CDR3 sequences, with under 15% found just once. Sequencing was carried out using blood. The receptor set was obtained from a woman aged 18-29 years with Graves' hyperthyroidism. Each CDR3 is given with its conserved first and last residue. The D gene is left open where the match is weak. Not every row has a clone size; where given, it reads once, few, many or a size class.

V gene	J gene	clone size	D gene	CDR3 DNA	CDR3 protein
TRBV25-1	TRBJ1-1	many	.	TGTGCCAGCAGTGCACAGGGTATTGGAACTGAAGCTTTCTTT	CASSAQGIGTEAFF
TRBV6-2/TRBV6-3	TRBJ1-5	.	TRBD1	TGTGCCAGCAGTTACGTCTACAGGGGGCGGCAGCCCCAGCATTTT	CASSYVYRGRQPQHF
TRBV20-1	TRBJ2-5	.	TRBD2	TGCAGTTATCTAATTAGCGGGAGGGAGACCCAGTACTTC	CSYLISGRETQYF
TRBV6-6	TRBJ2-5	.	TRBD1	TGTGCCAGCAGTTACACAGGGGGCCGTGAGACCCAGTACTTC	CASSYTGGRETQYF
TRBV6-1	TRBJ2-1	few	TRBD2	TGTGCCAGCACCTTTCTAGCGGGATCAAATGAGCAGTTCTTC	CASTFLAGSNEQFF
TRBV7-3	TRBJ1-3	many	.	TGTGCCAGCAGCTCCTCGGGGGGTTTTGGAAACACCATATATTTT	CASSSSGGFGNTIYF
TRBV30	TRBJ2-7	many	.	TGTGCCTGGGCTGTGGACAGCTACGAGCAGTACTTC	CAWAVDSYEQYF
TRBV20-1	TRBJ1-4	many	TRBD1	TGCAGTGCTAGAGATCTGGAGGTGGAGGGGGCTGGAGAAAAACTGTTTTTT	CSARDLEVEGAGEKLFF
TRBV19	TRBJ1-2	few	.	TGTGCCAGTAGTATAGGTGGAGGCCCCGACTATGGCTACACCTTC	CASSIGGGPDYGYTF
TRBV19	TRBJ1-1	many	.	TGTGCCAGTAGTATAGATAATATACAGATTGAAGCTTTCTTT	CASSIDNIQIEAFF
TRBV5-4	TRBJ1-2	.	.	TGTGCCAGCAGCCCTCCAGGGGTTAGCGGCTACACCTTC	CASSPPGVSGYTF
TRBV6-1	TRBJ1-2	many	TRBD1	TGTGCCAGCAGTCCGGACAGGGGTGTCTATGGCTACACCTTC	CASSPDRGVYGYTF
TRBV7-9	TRBJ1-5	many	.	TGTGCCAGCAGCTTCTATAGCAATCAGCCCCAGCATTTT	CASSFYSNQPQHF
TRBV7-9	TRBJ2-7	many	.	TGTGCCAGCAGCGCCGAGGACACCGGACCCCCCTCCTACGAGCAGTACTTC	CASSAEDTGPPSYEQYF
TRBV7-9	TRBJ1-1	many	.	TGTGCCAGCAGCCAAAGTACAGGGAGGTCGACTGAAGCTTTCTTT	CASSQSTGRSTEAFF
TRBV3-1	TRBJ2-1	many	TRBD2	TGTGCCAGCAGCCACGACGGACTAGCGGGACCCAAGCAGTTCTTC	CASSHDGLAGPKQFF
TRBV12-3/TRBV12-4	TRBJ2-3	many	.	TGTGCCAGCAGATTTAGATCTAGCGACACAGATACGCAGTATTTT	CASRFRSSDTDTQYF
TRBV28	TRBJ1-1	many	.	TGTGCCAGCAGTCTTCGACAGGAAGCTTTCTTT	CASSLRQEAFF
TRBV5-1	TRBJ1-6	.	.	TGCGCCAGCAGCTCGGGGGAGGCGTATAATTCACCCCTCCACTTT	CASSSGEAYNSPLHF
TRBV12-3/TRBV12-4	TRBJ2-3	many	.	TGTGCCAGCAGTTCCAGCGCGGTTTCCACAGATACGCAGTATTTT	CASSSSAVSTDTQYF
TRBV29-1	TRBJ2-7	.	.	TGCAGCGTTGAGCTTGGATCCTACGAGCAGTACTTC	CSVELGSYEQYF
TRBV9	TRBJ1-6	.	TRBD1	TGTGCCAGCAGCGGGGGGACAGGGGAATATAATTCACCCCTCCACTTT	CASSGGTGEYNSPLHF
TRBV7-8	TRBJ2-3	many	.	TGTGCCAGCAGCTTAGCCACGATTGGGGGGGATACGCAGTATTTT	CASSLATIGGDTQYF
TRBV5-6	TRBJ1-1	few	.	TGTGCCAGCAGCTTAGAACCGGGCACTGAAGCTTTCTTT	CASSLEPGTEAFF
TRBV3-1	TRBJ1-6	many	TRBD1	TGTGCCAGCAGCCAGGATAGACAGGGAAGAACCCTCCACTTT	CASSQDRQGRTLHF
TRBV9	TRBJ1-6	.	.	TGTGCCAGCAGCGTAGACCCCCATTCACCCCTCCACTTT	CASSVDPHSPLHF
TRBV27	TRBJ1-2	many	.	TGTGCCAGCAGTTCCCTTGGGGCCCAAGGTTATGGCTACACCTTC	CASSSLGAQGYGYTF
TRBV15	TRBJ2-3	few	.	TGTGCCACCAGCAGAAACCTCTTGGGGTCGAGCACAGATACGCAGTATTTT	CATSRNLLGSSTDTQYF
TRBV5-1	TRBJ2-1	few	TRBD2	TGCGCCAGCAGCCCCTTGGCGGGGACTAGCTACAATGAGCAGTTCTTC	CASSPLAGTSYNEQFF
TRBV4-1	TRBJ2-4	few	.	TGCGCCAGCAGCCAAGGCACCCTCCGGTCCGCCAAAAACATTCAGTACTTC	CASSQGTLRSAKNIQYF
TRBV7-2	TRBJ1-2	.	.	TGTGCCAGCAGCCTTTGGGCAGGGACTAACTATGGCTACACCTTC	CASSLWAGTNYGYTF
TRBV27	TRBJ2-1	many	TRBD1	TGTGCCAGCAGTACGGACAGGGGAAGTTGGAGTGAGCAGTTCTTC	CASSTDRGSWSEQFF
TRBV5-6	TRBJ1-1	many	.	TGTGCCAGCAGCTTGGTTTCGGTGAACACTGAAGCTTTCTTT	CASSLVSVNTEAFF
TRBV12-3/TRBV12-4	TRBJ2-2	.	TRBD1	TGTGCCAGCAGGAATACAGGGGCCACCGGGGAGCTGTTTTTT	CASRNTGATGELFF
TRBV14	TRBJ2-1	many	TRBD2	TGTGCCAGCAGCCAAGGGTTGGGACTAGCGATTAATGAGCAGTTCTTC	CASSQGLGLAINEQFF
TRBV19	TRBJ2-1	few	TRBD2	TGTGCCAGTAGTAGAGTAGCGGGAGACCGGAATGAGCAGTTCTTC	CASSRVAGDRNEQFF
TRBV30	TRBJ1-6	many	TRBD1	TGTGCCTGGACCCAGGGGGCGAAGCTAAATAATTCACCCCTCCACTTT	CAWTQGAKLNNSPLHF
TRBV10-2	TRBJ2-5	.	TRBD1	TGCGCCAGCAGTCAAACCGCCGGGACAGGCGAAGAGACCCAGTACTTC	CASSQTAGTGEETQYF
TRBV27	TRBJ2-3	once	TRBD1	TGTGCCAGTAGTATAGATGGACAGGGTAAAGATACGCAGTATTTT	CASSIDGQGKDTQYF
TRBV28	TRBJ2-3	.	TRBD1	TGTGCCACCTGGGGACAGAACACAGATACGCAGTATTTT	CATWGQNTDTQYF
TRBV5-1	TRBJ2-4	many	TRBD2	TGCGCCAGCAGCTTGGTCCTAGCGGGAGGGTCCATGAACATTCAGTACTTC	CASSLVLAGGSMNIQYF
TRBV5-1	TRBJ2-7	many	TRBD2	TGCGCCAGCAGCTTGGGGACTAGCGGGTTGAGCTCCTACGAGCAGTACTTC	CASSLGTSGLSSYEQYF